This T cell receptor beta chain was captured in a study of CD8+CD57+ T cells in acquired aplastic anemia. In the study overall: DNA per sorted CD4+ or CD8+ sample ranged roughly 0.17 to 27.4 ug, averaging approximately 3.1 ug. Study findings and constraints: Roughly 31 CD8+ CDR3 sequences were shared between patients and controls. With respect to CD8+ Simpson's diversity, patients and controls did not differ significantly.

Note on this clonotype: What it binds is unknown.

This CDR3 contains 15 residues. Germline CDR1 reads SGDLS; CDR2 reads YYNGEE. V was pared by 2 bases and J by 0 bases, with 10 bases between. CDR3 and TCR beta VDJ profiling relied on a genomic DNA template. TCRdb called the reads again in MiXCR, with one record for every CDR3 protein. Among around 180,000 distinct CDR3 sequences, under 70% were seen once, and the ten largest hold about half. Sequencing input: sorted CD4+, CD8+, or CD8+CD57+ T cells (not recorded which) from PBMCs. The TCR sequence derives from a human donor with severe aplastic anemia or a healthy control (not recorded which). The chain has TRBV9 and TRBJ2-3, with TRBD1 as a possible D gene (5 bases). The CDR3 DNA follows: TGTGCCAGCAGCGTCCAAGGGGCCAGCACAGATACGCAGTATTTT. This gives the protein CASSVQGASTDTQYF. Full variable domain (remainder filled in from reference TRBV9 and TRBJ2-3): DSGVTQTPKHLITATGQRVTLRCSPRSGDLSVYWYQQSLDQGLQFLIQYYNGEERAKGNILERFSAQQFPDLHSELNLSSLELGDSALYFCASSVQGASTDTQYFGPGTRLTVL.